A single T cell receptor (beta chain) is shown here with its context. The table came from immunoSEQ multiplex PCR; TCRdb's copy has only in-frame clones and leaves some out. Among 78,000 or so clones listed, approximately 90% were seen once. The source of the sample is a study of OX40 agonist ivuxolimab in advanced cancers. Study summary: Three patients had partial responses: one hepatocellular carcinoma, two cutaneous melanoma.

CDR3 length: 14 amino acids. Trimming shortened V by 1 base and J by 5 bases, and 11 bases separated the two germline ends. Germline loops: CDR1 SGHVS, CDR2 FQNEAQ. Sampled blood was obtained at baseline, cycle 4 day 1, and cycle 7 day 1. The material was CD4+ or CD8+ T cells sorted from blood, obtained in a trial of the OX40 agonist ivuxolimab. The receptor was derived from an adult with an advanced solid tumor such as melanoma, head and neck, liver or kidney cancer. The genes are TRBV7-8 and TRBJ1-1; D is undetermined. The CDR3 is CASSLGGGRTEAFF. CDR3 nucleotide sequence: TGTGCCAGCAGCTTAGGTGGAGGAAGGACTGAAGCTTTCTTT.